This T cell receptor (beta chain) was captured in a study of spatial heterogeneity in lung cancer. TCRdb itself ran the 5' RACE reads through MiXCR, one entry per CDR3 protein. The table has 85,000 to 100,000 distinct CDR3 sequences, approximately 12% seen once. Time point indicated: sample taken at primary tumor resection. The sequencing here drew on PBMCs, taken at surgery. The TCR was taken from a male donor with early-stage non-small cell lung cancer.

The CDR3 region is CSVEPWTGGNYGYTF. In nucleotides, the CDR3 is TGCAGCGTTGAACCCTGGACAGGGGGCAACTATGGCTACACCTTC. The chain has TRBV29-1 and TRBJ1-2, with TRBD1 matching over 11 bases. Trimming took 2 bases from V and 2 from J; bases not matched to a gene: 4. The CDR3 runs to 15 residues. Germline-derived CDR1 and CDR2 are SQVTM and ANQGSEA. The full variable domain, with the rest looked up from reference TRBV29-1 and TRBJ1-2, is SAVISQKPSRDICQRGTSLTIQCQVDSQVTMMFWYRQQPGQSLTLIATANQGSEATYESGFVIDKFPISRPNLTFSTLTVSNMSPEDSSIYLCSVEPWTGGNYGYTFGSGTRLTVV.